This passage covers 17 T cell receptor beta chains from one sample sequenced in a study of vaccination and CD4 T cells after COVID-19. For these receptors, no antigen is known. Treatment indicated: approximately 11-day PBMC culture with coronavirus spike peptide pools or control peptides (ViraFEST assay). The Oncomine TCR Beta short-read assay generated sequence data from the DNA of cultured CD4+ T cells. MiXCR was run by TCRdb on the PCR reads, yielding one entry per CDR3 protein. The table shows 11,000 to 15,000 distinct CDR3 sequences, with about half occurring only once. The sequenced sample consisted of CD4+ T cells from blood, cultured in vitro. The receptors were sampled from a human donor who had recovered from COVID-19.

This clonotype was seen a handful of times. The V call is TRBV10-3, the J call TRBJ2-3; D is unclear. The CDR3 has 12 residues. Germline CDR1 and CDR2: ENHRY and SYGVKD. V dropped 8 bases and J dropped 2 bases, with 8 bases sitting between them. CDR3 in DNA: TGTGCCATCCGCACAGCCACAGATACGCAGTATTTT. It yields the protein CAIRTATDTQYF.

This clonotype has just a few counts. The chain links TRBV30 to TRBJ2-3; 9 positions match TRBD2. The CDR3 covers 16 residues. Losses at the gene ends were 4 bases for V and 1 base for J; bases not matched to a gene: 9. Germline values: CDR1 GTSNPN, CDR2 SVGIG (reference sequence). The CDR3 nucleotides read TGTGCCTGGACCCCGCGGGGGGGCCTGGGCACAGATACGCAGTATTTT. Residues: CAWTPRGGLGTDTQYF.

This clonotype was found a few times. The chain joins TRBV6-2 or TRBV6-3 to TRBJ1-1, with TRBD1 as a possible D gene (5 bases). The CDR3 is 12 amino acids. V gave up 6 bases and J gave up 1 base, with 6 bases separating them. Germline CDR1 is MNHEY and CDR2 is SVGEGT. The CDR3 loop is CASRTGNTEAFF. In nucleotides, the CDR3 is TGTGCCAGCAGAACAGGGAACACTGAAGCTTTCTTT.

This rearrangement joins TRBV9 to TRBJ1-5; D is ambiguous. V gave up 0 bases and J gave up 5 bases, with 6 bases separating them. Germline V CDR1 and CDR2: SGDLS, YYNGEE. The CDR3 extends over 13 amino acids. The CDR3 nucleotides read TGTGCCAGCAGCGTAGGCTGGGATCAGCCCCAGCATTTT. Translation gives CASSVGWDQPQHF.

This CDR3 is CASSPTGYTDTQYF. CDR3 nucleotide sequence: TGTGCCAGCAGCCCCACAGGATACACAGATACGCAGTATTTT. The rearrangement links TRBV7-3 to TRBJ2-3, with D possibly being TRBD1 (5 bases). Between the trimmed V and J ends, which lost 5 bases and 2 bases, there was a span of 11 bases. The CDR3 length is 14 residues. CDR1 SGHTA and CDR2 FQGTGA come from the germline V gene. The full variable domain, in which reference TRBV7-3 and TRBJ2-3 provide the parts outside the CDR3, is GAGVSQTPSNKVTEKGKYVELRCDPISGHTALYWYRQSLGQGPEFLIYFQGTGAADDSGLPNDRFFAVRPEGSVSTLKIQRTERGDSAVYLCASSPTGYTDTQYFGPGTRLTVL.

The J gene is TRBJ2-7, the V gene TRBV20-1; D remains unclear. In germline, CDR1 is DFQATT, CDR2 SNEGSKA (reference sequence). The CDR3 extends over 13 amino acids. V dropped 0 bases and J dropped 3 bases, with 9 bases sitting between them. CDR3 in amino acids: CSAREGIDYEQYF. DNA of the CDR3: TGCAGTGCTAGAGAAGGGATCGACTACGAGCAGTACTTC.

This rearrangement joins TRBV5-4 to TRBJ2-1, with a tentative D call TRBD2 (7 bases). The CDR3 is made up of 15 amino acids. V was clipped by 2 bases and J by 4 bases, with 13 bases between them. The V gene's germline CDR1 is SGHNT and CDR2 YYREEE (reference sequence). The CDR3 is CASSFGGGGYNEQFF. In DNA, the CDR3 is TGTGCCAGCAGCTTCGGGGGAGGGGGGTACAATGAGCAGTTCTTC.

This clonotype was recorded only once. One end of the junction varies from germline; a read error may be responsible. The rearrangement joins TRBV12-3 or TRBV12-4 to TRBJ2-3, with 12 bases that match TRBD2. The CDR3 is made up of 13 amino acids. This CDR3 is CASSLAGGPTQYF. In nucleotides, the CDR3 is TGTGCCAGCAGTCTAGCGGGAGGGCCCACGCAGTATTTT.

This clonotype showed up just once. The chain joins TRBV9 to TRBJ1-5; D may be TRBD1 (5 bases). Trimming left V 4 bases short and J 2 bases short, with 10 bases between. The CDR3 sequence is 14 residues long. The germline CDR1 and CDR2 sequences are SGDLS and YYNGEE. CDR3 amino acids: CASSPRGGNQPQHF. The CDR3 coding sequence is TGTGCCAGCAGCCCGCGGGGGGGCAATCAGCCCCAGCATTTT.

This clonotype was picked up a small number of times. The V and J genes are TRBV24-1 and TRBJ2-1; 8 positions match TRBD2. Germline CDR1 KGHDR, CDR2 SFDVKD. The CDR3 is made up of 15 amino acids. V lost 0 bases and J lost 9; bases outside the gene matches: 6. The CDR3: CATSDLNGGRPEQFF. DNA of the CDR3: TGTGCCACCAGTGATTTGAATGGCGGGAGGCCTGAGCAGTTCTTC.

This chain links TRBV19 with TRBJ2-1; the D gene is possibly TRBD2 (6 bases). The CDR3 sequence is 14 residues long. Looked up from germline, CDR1 is LNHDA and CDR2 is SQIVND (reference sequence). V lost 5 bases and J 4 bases, leaving 12 bases between the germline ends. CDR3 region: CASSPGLRYNEQFF. For the CDR3, the DNA is TGTGCCAGTAGTCCGGGACTCAGATACAATGAGCAGTTCTTC.

The chain is built from TRBV6-1 and TRBJ2-3; 12 bases align to TRBD2. The CDR3 sequence is 16 residues long. Germline V gene data show CDR1 as MNHNS and CDR2 as SASEGT. The V segment lost 5 bases and the J segment 1 base; nucleotides outside the gene matches: 4. The CDR3 nucleotides read TGTGCCAGCAGTACCCGACTAGCGGGAGGCACAGATACGCAGTATTTT. Protein product: CASSTRLAGGTDTQYF.

The chain carries TRBV29-1 and TRBJ2-1; 8 positions agree with TRBD2. Germline V CDR1 and CDR2: SQVTM, ANQGSEA. The ends lost 6 bases at V and 4 bases at J; junction bases unmatched: 8. The CDR3 has 14 amino acids. The CDR3 DNA reads TGCAGCGTGCGGTGGAGCGGGAGTTACAATGAGCAGTTCTTC. It yields the protein CSVRWSGSYNEQFF.

The chain carries TRBV6-1 and TRBJ2-3, with 10 positions matching TRBD2. Germline lookup yields CDR1 MNHNS and CDR2 SASEGT. The CDR3 is made up of 15 amino acids. V lost 5 bases to trimming and J lost 2 bases; unmatched junction nucleotides: 4. This CDR3 reads CASSTGLAITDTQYF. The CDR3 DNA reads TGTGCCAGCAGTACGGGACTAGCGATCACAGATACGCAGTATTTT.

The chain's CDR3 is CASSLGLLAGSTDTQYF. The CDR3, as DNA: TGTGCCAGCAGCTTAGGTCTGCTAGCGGGAAGCACAGATACGCAGTATTTT. The rearrangement links TRBV11-3 to TRBJ2-3, with 9 positions matching TRBD2. The length of the CDR3 is 17 residues. Germline values: CDR1 SGHNT, CDR2 YENEEA. V lost 1 base to trimming and J lost 0 bases; unmatched junction nucleotides: 5.

A single count supports this clonotype. The chain links TRBV6-1 to TRBJ1-2; D gene ambiguous. The CDR3 spans 13 residues. Trimming pared 7 bases from V and 7 bases from J, leaving 16 bases between. Germline V gene lookup returns CDR1 MNHNS and CDR2 SASEGT. This chain's CDR3 is CASKGLLLGGYTF. The CDR3 bases are TGTGCCAGCAAAGGGCTTTTGCTGGGTGGCTACACCTTC.

The chain uses TRBV27 and TRBJ2-3, with D perhaps TRBD2 (6 bases). Germline V gene lookup returns CDR1 MNHEY and CDR2 SMNVEV (reference sequence). The CDR3 loop spans 13 amino acids. V was clipped by 11 bases and J by 0 bases, with 12 bases between them. CDR3 in amino acids: CASRGVSTDTQYF. CDR3 in DNA: TGTGCCTCTCGCGGGGTTAGCACAGATACGCAGTATTTT.